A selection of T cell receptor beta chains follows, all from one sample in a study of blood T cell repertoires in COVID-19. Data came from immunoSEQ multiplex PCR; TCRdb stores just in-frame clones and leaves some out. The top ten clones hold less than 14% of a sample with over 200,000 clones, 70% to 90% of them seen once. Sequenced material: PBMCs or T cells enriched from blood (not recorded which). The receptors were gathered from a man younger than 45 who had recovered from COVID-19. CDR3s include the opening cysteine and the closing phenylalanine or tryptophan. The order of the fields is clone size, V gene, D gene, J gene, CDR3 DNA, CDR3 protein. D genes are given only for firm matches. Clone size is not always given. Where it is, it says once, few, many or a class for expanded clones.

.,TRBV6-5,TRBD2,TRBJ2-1,TGTGCCAGCACCCCGCCCGGGACTACAGGTGAGCAGTTCTTC,CASTPPGTTGEQFF
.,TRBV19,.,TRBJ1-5,TGTGCCAGTAGGAGAGGACAGCAAATTAATCAGCCCCAGCATTTT,CASRRGQQINQPQHF
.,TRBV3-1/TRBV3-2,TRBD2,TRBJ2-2,TGTGCCAGCAGCCAGCAGCGGGGGGAAACCGGGGAGCTGTTTTTT,CASSQQRGETGELFF
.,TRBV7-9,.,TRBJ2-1,TGTGCCAGCCACGGGAGTCCCTACAATGAGCAGTTCTTC,CASHGSPYNEQFF
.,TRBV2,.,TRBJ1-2,TGTGCCAGCAGTGCAGACTTCCCCTACTACACCTTC,CASSADFPYYTF
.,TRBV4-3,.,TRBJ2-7,TGCGCCAGCAGCCAAGAGTGGGCCGGCGACTACGAGCAGTACTTC,CASSQEWAGDYEQYF
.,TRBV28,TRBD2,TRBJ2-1,TGTGCCAGCAGTGCCCAATCAGCGGGAGCCTACAATGAGCAGTTCTTC,CASSAQSAGAYNEQFF
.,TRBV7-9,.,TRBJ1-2,TGTGCCAGCAGCTTAAATGTGTTGGGGGGGCCTAACTATGGCTACACCTTC,CASSLNVLGGPNYGYTF
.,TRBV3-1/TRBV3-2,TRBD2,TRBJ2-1,TGTGCCAGCAGCCTATCTAGCGGGAGTAATGAGCAGTTCTTC,CASSLSSGSNEQFF
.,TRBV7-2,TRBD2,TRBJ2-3,TGTGCCAGCAGAGCGGCGGGAGGGCCGTTCTCGCAGTATTTT,CASRAAGGPFSQYF
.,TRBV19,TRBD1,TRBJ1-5,TGTGCCAGTAGTATAGTGGGGACAGGGTATCAGCCCCAGCATTTT,CASSIVGTGYQPQHF
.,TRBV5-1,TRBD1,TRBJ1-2,TGCGCCAGCAGCACAGGGGACAGCAATGGCTACACCTTC,CASSTGDSNGYTF
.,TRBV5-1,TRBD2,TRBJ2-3,TGCGCCAGCATCCCCATAGCGGGAGTTGCAGATACGCAGTATTTT,CASIPIAGVADTQYF
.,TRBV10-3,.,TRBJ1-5,TGTGCCATCAAGGACAGTTATAGCAATCAGCCCCAGCATTTT,CAIKDSYSNQPQHF
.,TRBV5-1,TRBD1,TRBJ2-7,TGCGCCAGCAGCCAAGCAGGGGGATATGGCGAGCAGTACTTC,CASSQAGGYGEQYF
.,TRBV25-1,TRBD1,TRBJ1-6,TGTGCCAGCAGTGTAGCCCAGGGGGCCCATAATTCACCCCTCCACTTT,CASSVAQGAHNSPLHF
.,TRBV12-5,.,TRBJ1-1,TGTGCTAGTGGTTTGGTGATAGGGGCGAACACTGAAGCTTTCTTT,CASGLVIGANTEAFF
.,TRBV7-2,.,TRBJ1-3,TGTGCCAGCAGCTTAGGTGCGCAGGGTAGGGGAAACACCATATATTTT,CASSLGAQGRGNTIYF
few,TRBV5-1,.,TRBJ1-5,TGCGCCAGCAGCCCCCGGGGAGGCAATCAGCCCCAGCATTTT,CASSPRGGNQPQHF
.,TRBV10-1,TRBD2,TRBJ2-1,TGCGCCAGCAGCAAAATACCCACGACTAGCGGGACCGATGAGCAGTTCTTC,CASSKIPTTSGTDEQFF
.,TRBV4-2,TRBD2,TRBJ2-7,TGTGCCAGCAGCCAAGAAGGGAGCGGGAGAGGGTCCTACGAGCAGTACTTC,CASSQEGSGRGSYEQYF
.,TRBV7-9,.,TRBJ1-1,TGTGCCAGCAGCTCAACAGGGTATACTGAAGCTTTCTTT,CASSSTGYTEAFF
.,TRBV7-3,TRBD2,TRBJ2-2,TGTGCCAGCAGCATGAGACTAGCGGGGGGCCCCGGGGAGCTGTTTTTT,CASSMRLAGGPGELFF
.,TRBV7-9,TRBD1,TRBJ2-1,TGTGCCAGCAGTTTGGGACAGGGTATTGGGAATGAGCAGTTCTTC,CASSLGQGIGNEQFF
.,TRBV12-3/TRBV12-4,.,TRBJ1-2,TGTGCCAGCAGTCCCTACTATGGCTACACCTTC,CASSPYYGYTF
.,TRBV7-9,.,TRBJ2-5,TGTGCCAGCAGCCACTCGGAGGCGACCCAGTACTTC,CASSHSEATQYF
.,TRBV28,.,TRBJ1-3,TGTGCCAGCAGTCGCAGGGCCTCAGGAAACACCATATATTTT,CASSRRASGNTIYF
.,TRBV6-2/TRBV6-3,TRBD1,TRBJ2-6,TGTGCCAGCAGTTACTTGGGACAGCACGACTCTGGGGCCAACGTCCTGACTTTC,CASSYLGQHDSGANVLTF
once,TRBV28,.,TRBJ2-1,TGTGCCAGCAGTCGGGAGACCCCCTTAAAGGCTGAGCAGTTCTTC,CASSRETPLKAEQFF
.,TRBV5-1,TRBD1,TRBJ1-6,TGCGCCAGCCGACAGGGGGCTGACAATTCACCCCTCCACTTT,CASRQGADNSPLHF
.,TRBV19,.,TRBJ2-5,TGTGCCAGTAGCGAGACAGAAGGTGAGACCCAGTACTTC,CASSETEGETQYF
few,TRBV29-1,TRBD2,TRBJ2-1,TGCAGCGGCGGGACTAGCGGGACACGGGGGCAGTTCTTC,CSGGTSGTRGQFF
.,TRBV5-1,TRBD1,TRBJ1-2,TGCGCCAGCAGGGGGTGGCAGGGACAGCATGGCTACACCTTC,CASRGWQGQHGYTF
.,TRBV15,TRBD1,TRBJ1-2,TGTGCCACCAGCAGAGGGGGGACAGGGAGGATCTATGGCTACACCTTC,CATSRGGTGRIYGYTF
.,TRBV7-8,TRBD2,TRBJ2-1,TGTGCCAGCAGCCTAAGGACTAGCGGGGGCGTTTTCTACAATGAGCAGTTCTTC,CASSLRTSGGVFYNEQFF
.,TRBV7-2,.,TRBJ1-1,TGTGCCAGCAGCTTAGCCCCAACAGGGCTCGCTGAAGCTTTCTTT,CASSLAPTGLAEAFF
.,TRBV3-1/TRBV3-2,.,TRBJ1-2,TGTGCCAGCAGCCAACAGGGGACGGAGCTCTATGGCTACACCTTC,CASSQQGTELYGYTF
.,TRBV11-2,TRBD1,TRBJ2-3,TGTGCCAGCAGCTTAGGGGGACAGCGAGATACGCAGTATTTT,CASSLGGQRDTQYF
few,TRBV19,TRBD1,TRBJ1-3,TGTGCCAGTACCCTTGCGGGGACAGGAGGCTCTGGAAACACCATATATTTT,CASTLAGTGGSGNTIYF
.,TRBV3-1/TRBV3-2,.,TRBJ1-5,TGTGCCAGCAGCCAAGGCGGGACGGTAAATCAGCCCCAGCATTTT,CASSQGGTVNQPQHF
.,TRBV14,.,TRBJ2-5,TGTGCCAGCAGCCAAACTTTTACTTCGGCCCAGTACTTC,CASSQTFTSAQYF
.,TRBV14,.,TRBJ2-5,TGTGCCAGCAGCCCCTACCTAGAAGAGACCCAGTACTTC,CASSPYLEETQYF
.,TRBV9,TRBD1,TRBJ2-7,TGTGCCAGCAGCGTAGAGGACAGGGGATACCTTGGCGAGCAGTACTTC,CASSVEDRGYLGEQYF
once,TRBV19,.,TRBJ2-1,TGTGCCAGTAGTATTATTCCCCACAATGAGCAGTTCTTC,CASSIIPHNEQFF
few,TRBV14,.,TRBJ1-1,TGTGCCAGCAGCCACCTCAGGGGCCGGAACACTGAAGCTTTCTTT,CASSHLRGRNTEAFF
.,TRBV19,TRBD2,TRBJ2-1,TGTGCCAGTAGTATGGGGGTAGCGGGATGGAATGAGCAGTTCTTC,CASSMGVAGWNEQFF
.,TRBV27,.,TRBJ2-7,TGTGCCAGCGGAAGGGGGTCCCACCTATATACTTTC,CASGRGSHLYTF
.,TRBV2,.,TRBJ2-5,TGTGCCAGCAGATACAGGGTTAAAGAGACCCAGTACTTC,CASRYRVKETQYF
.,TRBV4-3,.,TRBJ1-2,TGCGCCAGCAGCCAGACGGGGGAAGGTGGCTACACCTTC,CASSQTGEGGYTF
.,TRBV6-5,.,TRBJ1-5,TGTGCCAGCAGTTACTCATCCAATAGCAATCAGCCCCAGCATTTT,CASSYSSNSNQPQHF
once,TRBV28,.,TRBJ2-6,TGTGCCAGCAGTTTATTTACGTTGAGCTCTGGGGCCAACGTCCTGACTTTC,CASSLFTLSSGANVLTF
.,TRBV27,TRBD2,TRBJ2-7,TGTGCCAGCAGTGGCGGGGGCTACGAGCAGTACTTC,CASSGGGYEQYF
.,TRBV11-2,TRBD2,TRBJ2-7,TGTGCCAGCAGCCTTAGCGGGAGCCCCTACGAGCAGTACTTC,CASSLSGSPYEQYF
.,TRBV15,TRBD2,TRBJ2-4,TGTGCCACCAGCAGAGCCGCGACTAGCGGGAACATTCAGTACTTC,CATSRAATSGNIQYF
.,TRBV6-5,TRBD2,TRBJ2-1,TGTGCCAGCAGGAATAGCGGGAGCTCCTACAATGAGCAGTTCTTC,CASRNSGSSYNEQFF